The rows below give T cell receptor beta chains drawn from one sample of a study of T cells in pancreatic ductal adenocarcinoma. The table came from immunoSEQ multiplex PCR; TCRdb's copy has only in-frame clones and leaves some out. Of over 85,000 clones in the sample, more than 90% are singletons; the top ten hold 2.5% to 3.5%. Input material: PBMCs. The receptors were gathered from a human donor with pancreatic ductal adenocarcinoma. CDR3s include the opening cysteine and the closing phenylalanine or tryptophan. A D gene is named only where the DNA matches it firmly. The size of a clone is reported for some rows only, either as once, few or many, or as a class for expanded clones.

J gene	clone size	CDR3 length	V gene	D gene	CDR3 DNA	CDR3 protein
TRBJ2-7	.	13	TRBV28	TRBD1	TGTGCCAGCATCGGACAGGGCCCCTACGAGCAGTACTTC	CASIGQGPYEQYF
TRBJ2-4	once	14	TRBV6-6	TRBD2	TGTGCCAGCAGCCGACTTGGGGGGGGGAACATTCAGTACTTC	CASSRLGGGNIQYF
TRBJ2-1	.	16	TRBV19	TRBD1	TGTGCCAGTAGTACGATAGACAGGGGGCATTTCAATGAGCAGTTCTTC	CASSTIDRGHFNEQFF
TRBJ2-7	.	13	TRBV28	TRBD2	TGTGCCAGTTATAGCGGGGCAATCTACGAGCAGTACTTC	CASYSGAIYEQYF
TRBJ2-5	.	16	TRBV7-2	.	TGTGCCAGCAGCTTAGTCCTGGGGGCGCAACGGGAGACCCAGTACTTC	CASSLVLGAQRETQYF
TRBJ1-1	.	14	TRBV5-1	TRBD1	TGCGCCAGCTCCGGGACAGGGTACATGACTGAAGCTTTCTTT	CASSGTGYMTEAFF
TRBJ2-7	.	16	TRBV9	TRBD2	TGTGCCAGCAGCCCCCGGTGGGTAGCGGGAATAGATGAGCAGTACTTC	CASSPRWVAGIDEQYF
TRBJ1-2	.	12	TRBV6-5	TRBD1	TGTGCCAGCAGTTACGAGGGGGCAGGCTACACCTTC	CASSYEGAGYTF
TRBJ2-5	.	13	TRBV27	TRBD1	TGTGCCAGCAGTTTAAGACAGGGGTTAACCCAGTACTTC	CASSLRQGLTQYF
TRBJ2-5	.	15	TRBV23-1	TRBD2	TGCGCCAGCAGTCAACCGGGAGGAAGTCAAGAGACCCAGTACTTC	CASSQPGGSQETQYF
TRBJ2-5	.	14	TRBV11-2	.	TGTGCCAGCAGCTTGGGAACAGGGTTGGAGACCCAGTACTTC	CASSLGTGLETQYF
TRBJ2-3	.	15	TRBV28	.	TGTGCCAGCATACTGGGGGGGGCAGGCGCAGATACGCAGTATTTT	CASILGGAGADTQYF
TRBJ2-1	.	11	TRBV12-5	.	TGTGCTAGTGCCCTGATAGTTGAGCAGTTCTTC	CASALIVEQFF
TRBJ2-1	.	13	TRBV4-2	TRBD2	TGTGCCAGCAGCCAAGATGGGGGGGGTGAGCAGTTCTTC	CASSQDGGGEQFF
TRBJ2-3	.	14	TRBV2	.	TGTGCCAGCCCGTTGGGGGCAAGCACAGATACGCAGTATTTT	CASPLGASTDTQYF
TRBJ2-2	.	15	TRBV10-3	.	TGTGCCATCAGCGTCTCGGGACAGAACACCGGGGAGCTGTTTTTT	CAISVSGQNTGELFF
TRBJ2-5	.	14	TRBV4-1	TRBD2	TGCGCCAGCAGCCCCAGCGGGGGGAGTCAGACCCAGTACTTC	CASSPSGGSQTQYF
TRBJ2-1	.	14	TRBV7-9	TRBD2	TGTGCCAGCAGGACCGGGACTAGTAGCAATGAGCAGTTCTTC	CASRTGTSSNEQFF
TRBJ2-7	.	15	TRBV6-5	.	TGTGCCAGCAGTTCCCCTTTGAGGGGACACTACGAGCAGTACTTC	CASSSPLRGHYEQYF
TRBJ2-3	.	15	TRBV4-2	TRBD1	TGTGCCAGCAGCTCTCGACAGGGGGCGACAGATACGCAGTATTTT	CASSSRQGATDTQYF
TRBJ2-1	.	16	TRBV10-3	.	TGTGCCATCAGTGAGTTCGCTAGGGGGACCTACAATGAGCAGTTCTTC	CAISEFARGTYNEQFF
TRBJ2-5	.	14	TRBV5-6	TRBD1	TGTGCCAGCAGCGTGACAGGGGTCAGAGAGACCCAGTACTTC	CASSVTGVRETQYF
TRBJ2-7	.	13	TRBV27	TRBD2	TGTGCCAGCAGTTTTGCTAGCGGGGGCCTCCGGGTATTC	CASSFASGGLRVF
TRBJ1-5	.	13	TRBV6-1	.	TGTGCCAGCACGCAGGGATACAATCAGCCCCAGCATTTT	CASTQGYNQPQHF
TRBJ2-1	.	13	TRBV30	.	TGTGCCTGGAGAGGGAGCTCCTACAATGAGCAGTTCTTC	CAWRGSSYNEQFF
TRBJ2-7	.	15	TRBV6-1	TRBD1	TGTGCCAGCAGTGAACTGGGGACAGGGCCCTACGAGCAGTACTTC	CASSELGTGPYEQYF
TRBJ1-3	few	15	TRBV19	TRBD1	TGTGCCAGTACGACAGGGACCTTCTCTGGAAACACCATATATTTT	CASTTGTFSGNTIYF
TRBJ2-7	.	15	TRBV4-1	.	TGCGCCAGCAGCCGACGGAGCGCTACCTCCTACGAGCAGTACTTC	CASSRRSATSYEQYF
TRBJ1-5	.	14	TRBV5-5	TRBD1	TGTGCCAGCAGCTTCTCGACAGGGCCTCAGCCCCAGCATTTT	CASSFSTGPQPQHF
TRBJ2-7	.	14	TRBV2	.	TGTGCCAGCAGTGGCGGTGTATACGGGAGTGAGCAGTACTTC	CASSGGVYGSEQYF
TRBJ2-7	once	14	TRBV10-2	TRBD1	TGCGCCAGGGACCGACAGGGGACCCACTACGAGCAGTACTTC	CARDRQGTHYEQYF
TRBJ2-7	.	16	TRBV10-3	TRBD1	TGTGCCATCAGTGAGTCTAGGACAGGGGAGTCCTACGAGCAGTACTTC	CAISESRTGESYEQYF
TRBJ2-6	.	15	TRBV9	.	TGTGCCAGCAGCGCGCGGACAGCTGGGGCCAACGTCCTGACTTTC	CASSARTAGANVLTF
TRBJ2-3	.	13	TRBV7-2	.	TGTGCCAGCAGTGAGGAGCTCACAGATACGCAGTATTTT	CASSEELTDTQYF
TRBJ2-1	.	16	TRBV7-6	.	TGTGCCAGCAGCTTCGCTACGAGGGTCCCCTACAATGAGCAGTTCTTC	CASSFATRVPYNEQFF
TRBJ2-3	.	16	TRBV27	TRBD2	TGTGCCAGCAGTTTAGGACTAGCGGAATACACAGATACGCAGTATTTT	CASSLGLAEYTDTQYF
TRBJ2-3	.	14	TRBV19	.	TGTGCCAGTAGTAAGGGGGAGAGGTCAGATACGCAGTATTTT	CASSKGERSDTQYF
TRBJ2-3	once	17	TRBV14	TRBD2	TGTGCCAGCAGCCAAGGGAAGGCGGGAGCCAGCACAGATACGCAGTATTTT	CASSQGKAGASTDTQYF
TRBJ2-7	.	16	TRBV27	TRBD1	TGTGCCAGCAGTTCGATAACAGGGGGCGCGTCCTACGAGCAGTACTTC	CASSSITGGASYEQYF
TRBJ2-7	.	14	TRBV28	TRBD2	TGTGCCAGCAGCCTTCTTGCCGGGGGGGCCGAGCAGTACTTC	CASSLLAGGAEQYF
TRBJ1-5	few	13	TRBV19	.	TGTGCCAGTAGTACCCAGTTAAATCAGCCCCAGCATTTT	CASSTQLNQPQHF
TRBJ1-3	.	13	TRBV29-1	.	TGCAGCGTTGAAACGGTCTCTGGAAACACCATATATTTT	CSVETVSGNTIYF
TRBJ2-7	.	14	TRBV19	TRBD1	TGTGCCAGTACCAAACGACAGGGGAGCTACGAGCAGTACTTC	CASTKRQGSYEQYF
TRBJ1-4	few	14	TRBV9	TRBD1	TGTGCCAGCAGCGTAGACGGGACAGATGAAAAACTGTTTTTT	CASSVDGTDEKLFF
TRBJ1-2	.	13	TRBV19	.	TGTGCCAGTAGTATAGGAGGTCGCAGTGGCTACACCTTC	CASSIGGRSGYTF
TRBJ2-3	.	16	TRBV5-1	TRBD2	TGCGCCAGCAGCCCACAACCGGGACTAGCTACAGATACGCAGTATTTT	CASSPQPGLATDTQYF
TRBJ1-4	.	17	TRBV18	.	TGTGCCAGCTCAATCTCAGAGCTGGGGAGACCCAATGAAAAACTGTTTTTT	CASSISELGRPNEKLFF
TRBJ2-7	once	13	TRBV30	.	TGTGCCGGCTCCGGGACTCCTTCCTACGAGCAGTACTTC	CAGSGTPSYEQYF
TRBJ2-7	.	14	TRBV6-6	TRBD1	TGTGCCAGCAGCTACGCCCAGGGACAGGGGGCTTGGTACTTC	CASSYAQGQGAWYF
TRBJ2-2	.	19	TRBV7-3	TRBD2	TGTGCCAGCAGCCCCGGGACTAGCGGGGGACATCAAGGGGGCGGGGAGCTGTTTTTT	CASSPGTSGGHQGGGELFF
TRBJ2-1	.	16	TRBV7-2	TRBD2	TGTGCCAGCAGCTGGAGTAAGACTAGCGGGTACAATGAGCAGTTCTTC	CASSWSKTSGYNEQFF
TRBJ2-2	.	17	TRBV30	.	TGTGCCTGGAGCGCCTCACTGCGCCGAACGAACACCGGGGAGCTGTTTTTT	CAWSASLRRTNTGELFF
TRBJ2-7	.	12	TRBV18	.	TGTGCCAGCTCCCGTAGCTCCTACGAGCAGTACTTC	CASSRSSYEQYF
TRBJ2-7	.	13	TRBV5-1	TRBD1	TGCGCCAGCAAGCCGGGACAGAGCTACGAGCAGTACTTC	CASKPGQSYEQYF
TRBJ1-2	.	13	TRBV7-2	TRBD1	TGTGCCAGCAGCTTAGCGGGACAGGGCGTCTACACCTTC	CASSLAGQGVYTF
TRBJ1-1	.	13	TRBV11-1	.	TGTGCCAGCAGCTTCGGGAGGGACACTGAAGCTTTCTTT	CASSFGRDTEAFF
TRBJ2-5	once	15	TRBV18	TRBD1	TGTGCCAGCTCACGACAGGGGATGGGGCAAGAGACCCAGTACTTC	CASSRQGMGQETQYF